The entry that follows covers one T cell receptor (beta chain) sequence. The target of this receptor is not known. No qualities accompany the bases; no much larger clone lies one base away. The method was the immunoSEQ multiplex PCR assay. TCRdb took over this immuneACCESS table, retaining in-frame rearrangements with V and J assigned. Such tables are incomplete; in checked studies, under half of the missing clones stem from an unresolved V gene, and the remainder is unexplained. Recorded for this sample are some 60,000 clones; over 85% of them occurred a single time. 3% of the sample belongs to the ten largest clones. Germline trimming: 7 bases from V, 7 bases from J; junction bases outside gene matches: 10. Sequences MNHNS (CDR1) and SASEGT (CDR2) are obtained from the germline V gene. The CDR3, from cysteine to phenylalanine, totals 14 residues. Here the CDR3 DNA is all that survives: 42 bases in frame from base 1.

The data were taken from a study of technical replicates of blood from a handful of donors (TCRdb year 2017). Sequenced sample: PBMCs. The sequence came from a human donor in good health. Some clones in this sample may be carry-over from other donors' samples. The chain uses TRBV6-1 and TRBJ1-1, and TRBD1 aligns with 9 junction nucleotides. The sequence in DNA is TGTGCCAGCACCTACAGGGGGCGAGGGGGTGAAGCTTTCTTT. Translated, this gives CASTYRGRGGEAFF.